The 31 T cell receptor beta chains reported below all come from one sample, sequenced in a study of T cells in Graves' hyperthyroidism and ophthalmopathy. TCR beta CDR3 regions were amplified from RNA transcripts. First-round RT-PCR of the TCR CDR3 relied on the HTBI primer set. TCRdb recomputed calls from the multiplex PCR reads with MiXCR, one row per CDR3 protein. Among hundreds of thousands of distinct CDR3 sequences listed, 15% to 20% were seen once. The sequencing sample was made of blood. The receptors originated from a woman in her twenties or thirties with Graves' hyperthyroidism.

This chain's CDR3 is CASSWVGNQPQHF. The CDR3 bases are TGTGCCAGTAGTTGGGTGGGGAATCAGCCCCAGCATTTT. The chain uses TRBV19 and TRBJ1-5; D not certain. The CDR3 length is 13 residues. The V end lost 5 bases, the J end lost 4 bases, and 9 bases lay between the germline ends. Germline V gene data show CDR1 as LNHDA and CDR2 as SQIVND (reference sequence).

This clonotype has more than one count but fewer than ten. The chain combines TRBV4-3 with TRBJ2-7, with a weak D call TRBD2 (6 bases). The germline V gene has CDR1 LGHNA and CDR2 YSLEER. Trimming shortened V by 0 bases and J by 1 base, and 13 bases separated the two germline ends. The CDR3 has 16 residues. Here the CDR3 reads CASSQEQGLPSYEQYF. The CDR3 nucleotides are TGCGCCAGCAGCCAAGAGCAGGGACTTCCTTCCTACGAGCAGTACTTC.

This clonotype has at least ten counts. The rearrangement joins TRBV5-1 to TRBJ2-1; D is possibly TRBD1 or TRBD2 (6 bases each). Germline CDR1 SGHRS, CDR2 YFSETQ. V shed 4 bases and J shed 0 bases, with 20 bases lying between them. CDR3 length: 18 residues. CDR3: CASSRGAVAVSSYNEQFF. CDR3 in DNA: TGCGCCAGCAGCAGGGGGGCGGTAGCGGTAAGCTCCTACAATGAGCAGTTCTTC.

As for this clonotype: At one end the junction does not follow the germline gene, possibly because of a read error. This chain uses TRBV6-1 with TRBJ2-3; 8 nucleotides line up with TRBD2. Per germline, CDR1 MNHNS and CDR2 SASEGT. The CDR3 has 15 residues. CDR3 amino acids: CASRWREAPTYTQYF. The CDR3 region has the DNA TGTGCCAGCCGATGGCGGGAGGCCCCCACATATACGCAGTATTTT.

V is TRBV19 and J is TRBJ2-7, with D possibly TRBD2 on 6 matching bases. V gave up 3 bases and J gave up 2 bases, with 11 bases separating them. The length of the CDR3 is 14 residues. Germline V gene data show CDR1 as LNHDA and CDR2 as SQIVND (reference sequence). Here the CDR3 DNA reads TGTGCCAGTAGTATTAAAGGAGGGACCTACGAGCAGTACTTC. Protein: CASSIKGGTYEQYF.

This clonotype has just a few counts. V usage is TRBV7-2 and J usage is TRBJ1-2; 12 bases agree with TRBD1. Trimming cost V 5 bases and J 12 bases; bases outside gene matches: 7. Germline V gene lookup returns CDR1 SGHTA and CDR2 FQGNSA. This CDR3 spans 13 amino acids. DNA for the CDR3: TGTGCCAGCAGCCAACCGGGACAGGGGGCAAACACCTTC. Protein sequence: CASSQPGQGANTF.

The sample holds many counts of this clonotype. This chain links TRBV27 with TRBJ2-5; perhaps TRBD2 as D (5 bases). V lost 5 bases and J lost 2, with 18 bases in between. CDR1 is MNHEY and CDR2 is SMNVEV in the germline V gene (reference sequence). The CDR3 consists of 16 residues. CDR3 region: CASSPAGRGEQETQYF. The CDR3 coding sequence is TGTGCCAGCAGTCCCGCAGGACGGGGAGAACAAGAGACCCAGTACTTC.

This chain links TRBV5-5 with TRBJ2-7, with TRBD1 as a possible D gene (5 bases). This CDR3 comprises 15 residues. Germline CDR1 is SGHKS and CDR2 is YYEKEE (reference sequence). Trimming took 1 base from V and 0 from J, leaving 11 bases between them. For the CDR3, the DNA is TGTGCCAGCAGCTTGCGCTCACAGGTCTCCTACGAGCAGTACTTC. This gives the protein CASSLRSQVSYEQYF.

This clonotype has just a few counts. The chain uses TRBV27 and TRBJ2-2; 13 nucleotides line up with TRBD2. Germline CDR1 is MNHEY and CDR2 is SMNVEV (reference sequence). The CDR3 contains 16 residues. Trimming at V came to 2 bases and at J to 8 bases, leaving 5 bases not matched to a gene. CDR3 loop: CASSLGLAGAGGELFF. The CDR3 bases are TGTGCCAGCAGTTTAGGACTAGCGGGAGCAGGGGGGGAGCTGTTTTTT.

This clonotype has ten or more counts. This sequence joins TRBV7-2 and TRBJ1-2; D gene uncertain. Germline-derived CDR1 and CDR2 are SGHTA and FQGNSA. CDR3 length: 13 amino acids. Trimming cost V 7 bases and J 6 bases, with 15 bases left between them. The CDR3 is CASTDPLEDGYTF. In nucleotides, the CDR3 is TGTGCCAGCACCGACCCCCTTGAGGATGGCTACACCTTC.

The sample holds many counts of this clonotype. V gene TRBV2 combines with J gene TRBJ2-1, with D possibly being TRBD2 (6 bases). The germline V and J ends were trimmed by 3 bases and 0 bases, with 15 bases remaining between them. Germline CDR1 SNHLY, CDR2 FYNNEI. The CDR3 loop spans 17 amino acids. The CDR3 here is CASSDRERQSSYNEQFF. The CDR3 nucleotides are TGTGCCAGCAGTGACCGGGAGCGTCAAAGCTCCTACAATGAGCAGTTCTTC.

In its sample, this clonotype was seen many times. This chain connects TRBV27 to TRBJ2-5; D perhaps matches TRBD1 (5 bases). CDR1 is MNHEY, CDR2 SMNVEV, per germline (reference sequence). The V gene lost 5 bases and the J gene lost 4 bases, with 11 bases spanning the gap. The CDR3 runs to 13 residues. For the CDR3, the DNA is TGTGCCAGCAGTCCGAACCAGGGAGAGACCCAGTACTTC. This gives the protein CASSPNQGETQYF.

The rearrangement uses TRBV27 and TRBJ2-7; D perhaps matches TRBD1 (6 bases). Germline V lookup: CDR1 MNHEY, CDR2 SMNVEV (reference sequence). This CDR3 is built from 16 residues. Trimming pared 5 bases from V and 4 bases from J, leaving 21 bases between. The CDR3 nucleotides read TGTGCCAGCAGTCTGAGACAGGTCCCGCAATCTTACGAGCAGTACTTC. Its translation is CASSLRQVPQSYEQYF.

In this sample, this clonotype turned up once. The DNA of the CDR3 is TGCAGTGCTAGAGATCGGACTAGCGAGATTCGGTCCTACGAGCAGTTCTTC. Protein sequence: CSARDRTSEIRSYEQFF. The chain couples TRBV20-1 to TRBJ2-7; 9 bases are a match to TRBD2. The J call may be faulty, since TRBJ2-1 better matches the DNA end. This CDR3 has 17 residues. CDR1 is DFQATT, CDR2 SNEGSKA, per germline (reference sequence).

The sample holds many counts of this clonotype. V usage is TRBV28 and J usage is TRBJ2-2; D is ambiguous. CDR1 is MDHEN and CDR2 is SYDVKM in the germline V gene. Trimming pared 0 bases from V and 5 bases from J, leaving 7 bases between. This CDR3 contains 14 residues. CDR3 residues: CASSLWAETGELFF. The CDR3 DNA reads as TGTGCCAGCAGTTTATGGGCTGAGACCGGGGAGCTGTTTTTT.

The V and J genes are TRBV27 and TRBJ2-1; D is ambiguous. The germline V and J ends were trimmed by 5 bases and 15 bases, with 17 bases remaining between them. The CDR3 totals 12 residues. The germline gives CDR1 MNHEY, CDR2 SMNVEV (reference sequence). The CDR3 loop reads CASSTSLLGMFF. Written as DNA, the CDR3 is TGTGCCAGCAGTACCTCACTCTTAGGCATGTTCTTC.

This clonotype was seen at least ten times. The V call is TRBV15, the J call TRBJ2-2; D ambiguous. V lost 0 bases to trimming and J lost 8 bases, with 7 bases between them. The CDR3 has 13 residues. Germline CDR1 reads LNHNV; CDR2 reads YYDKDF (reference sequence). CDR3 sequence: CATSRDYLGELFF. CDR3 DNA sequence: TGTGCCACCAGCAGAGATTATCTGGGGGAGCTGTTTTTT. Using reference TRBV15 and TRBJ2-2 for the parts outside the CDR3, the full variable domain is DAMVIQNPRYQVTQFGKPVTLSCSQTLNHNVMYWYQQKSSQAPKLLFHYYDKDFNNEADTPDNFQSRRPNTSFCFLDIRSPGLGDTAMYLCATSRDYLGELFFGEGSRLTVL.

This clonotype was counted many times. The chain has TRBV20-1 and TRBJ2-7; 10 positions match TRBD2. Germline CDR1 DFQATT, CDR2 SNEGSKA (reference sequence). The CDR3 extends over 17 amino acids. The trim removed 4 bases at V and 7 bases at J, leaving 19 bases unmatched. The CDR3 is CSATPASGRGFAWEQYF. The CDR3 DNA reads TGCAGTGCTACCCCGGCTAGCGGGAGAGGCTTCGCTTGGGAGCAGTACTTC.

This clonotype was picked up many times. The rearrangement links TRBV28 to TRBJ2-5; tentatively, D is TRBD2 (5 bases). This CDR3 comprises 12 residues. CDR1 and CDR2 (germline): MDHEN, SYDVKM. Trimming shortened V by 4 bases and J by 4 bases, and 7 bases separated the two germline ends. CDR3 sequence (DNA): TGTGCCAGCAGTTCCGGGGTAGAGACCCAGTACTTC. It encodes CASSSGVETQYF.

There are many counts of this clonotype. CDR3 nucleotide sequence: TGTGCCAGCAGCAGAACGAGGACACAAGAGGGCTACGAGCAGTACTTC. This gives the protein CASSRTRTQEGYEQYF. The genes are TRBV27 and TRBJ2-7, with D perhaps given as TRBD1 or TRBD2 (5 bases each). Trimming took off 6 bases at V and 3 bases at J, with 21 bases between the two ends. CDR3 length equals 16 residues. Germline V gene data show CDR1 as MNHEY and CDR2 as SMNVEV (reference sequence).

The chain employs TRBV9 and TRBJ2-2; weak D call: TRBD1 (6 bases). The germline V gene encodes CDR1 SGDLS and CDR2 YYNGEE. The CDR3 contains 15 residues. V was shortened by 0 bases and J by 5 bases, with 11 bases between the two germline ends. CDR3 bases: TGTGCCAGCAGCGTAGGGCAGGGGAGTACCGGGGAGCTGTTTTTT. The encoded protein is CASSVGQGSTGELFF.

This chain connects TRBV5-1 to TRBJ2-7; D not certain. V lost 4 bases and J 6 bases, leaving 14 bases between the germline ends. Germline assignment: CDR1 SGHRS and CDR2 YFSETQ. CDR3 length: 13 amino acids. For the CDR3, the DNA is TGCGCCAGCAGCACGGATCCTACCAGCGAGCAGTACTTC. It codes for CASSTDPTSEQYF. Full variable domain (missing parts from reference TRBV5-1 and TRBJ2-7): KAGVTQTPRYLIKTRGQQVTLSCSPISGHRSVSWYQQTPGQGLQFLFEYFSETQRNKGNFPGRFSGRQFSNSRSEMNVSTLELGDSALYLCASSTDPTSEQYFGPGTRLTVT.

This clonotype was counted many times. This chain joins TRBV7-2 and TRBJ2-1, with TRBD2 matching over 10 bases. Germline V gene lookup returns CDR1 SGHTA and CDR2 FQGNSA. The CDR3 runs to 19 residues. V trimming: 6 bases; J trimming: 0 bases; junction bases outside the gene matches: 14. The CDR3 loop reads CASSPSLGASGSSYNEQFF. Here the CDR3 DNA reads TGTGCCAGCAGTCCGAGCCTCGGGGCTAGCGGGAGCTCCTACAATGAGCAGTTCTTC. Looking up the rest from reference TRBV7-2 and TRBJ2-1 gives the full variable domain: GAGVSQSPSNKVTEKGKDVELRCDPISGHTALYWYRQSLGQGLEFLIYFQGNSAPDKSGLPSDRFSAERTGGSVSTLTIQRTQQEDSAVYLCASSPSLGASGSSYNEQFFGPGTRLTVL.

This clonotype showed up many times. The CDR3 spells CASSAVRDSHLEQYF. CDR3 DNA: TGTGCCAGCAGCGCCGTCCGGGACTCACATTTGGAGCAGTACTTC. The chain employs TRBV7-2 and TRBJ2-7; possible D gene TRBD2, 6 bases. Per germline, CDR1 SGHTA and CDR2 FQGNSA. The V end lost 5 bases, the J end lost 7 bases, and 21 bases lay between the germline ends. The CDR3 is 15 residues long.

At least ten counts were recorded for this clonotype. The J gene is TRBJ2-1, the V gene TRBV29-1; D ambiguous. The germline gives CDR1 SQVTM, CDR2 ANQGSEA. Trimming took 4 bases from V and 6 from J, leaving 13 bases between them. CDR3 size: 13 residues. As DNA, the CDR3 is TGCAGCGTTGGTCACCACGAGCGCAATGAGCAGTTCTTC. Its protein product is CSVGHHERNEQFF.

This clonotype was picked up a small number of times. The chain employs TRBV18 and TRBJ2-3; 8 nucleotides agree with TRBD2. The V and J ends lost 0 bases and 6 bases, in that order; junction bases with no gene match: 11. CDR3 length equals 17 residues. Looked up from germline, CDR1 is KGHSH and CDR2 is LQKENI. The CDR3 loop reads CASSPPFGAGAGDTQYF. The CDR3 nucleotides read TGTGCCAGCTCACCACCGTTTGGAGCGGGAGCTGGGGATACGCAGTATTTT.

This clonotype turned up a few times. The J gene is TRBJ1-2, the V gene TRBV28; D is uncertain. Deletions cut 3 bases from V and 8 bases from J, with 10 bases between. CDR1 and CDR2 (germline): MDHEN, SYDVKM. This CDR3 comprises 12 residues. The CDR3 reads CASSFQLGGYTF. CDR3 nucleotides: TGTGCCAGCAGTTTTCAACTGGGAGGCTACACCTTC.

The sample holds a few counts of this clonotype. The V gene is TRBV29-1, the J gene TRBJ2-7, with 8 bases matching TRBD1. V shed 1 base and J 2 bases; nucleotides not matched to a gene: 10. Germline V gene sequence: CDR1 SQVTM, CDR2 ANQGSEA. The CDR3 is 16 residues long. CDR3 sequence reads: CSVEGVSGQATYEQYF. In DNA form, the CDR3 reads TGCAGCGTTGAAGGTGTTTCGGGACAGGCGACCTACGAGCAGTACTTC.

This clonotype was seen more than once but under ten times. The CDR3 sequence is CASRYHEGSYNEQFF. The DNA for the CDR3 is TGTGCCAGCAGGTACCATGAAGGATCCTACAATGAGCAGTTCTTC. V gene TRBV6-1 combines with J gene TRBJ2-1; D not certain. Germline V gene data show CDR1 as MNHNS and CDR2 as SASEGT. With 6 bases removed from V and 1 base from J, the gap between germline ends came to 13 bases. CDR3 length: 15 amino acids.

This clonotype was found a few times. The gene calls are TRBV12-5 and TRBJ2-7; 8 bases line up with TRBD1. The CDR3 spans 15 residues. Germline CDR1 is LGHNT and CDR2 is FRNRAP. The ends lost 5 bases at V and 2 bases at J; junction bases unmatched: 8. CDR3 DNA: TGTGCTAGTGGTCTCGTCCCGGACAGGGCCTACGAGCAGTACTTC. Residues: CASGLVPDRAYEQYF.

This clonotype was observed a handful of times. The chain uses TRBV6-1 and TRBJ2-3; possible D gene TRBD1, 6 bases. Between the trimmed V and J ends, which lost 5 bases and 0 bases, there was a span of 12 bases. This CDR3 has 15 residues. CDR1 is MNHNS and CDR2 is SASEGT in the germline V gene. Here the CDR3 DNA reads TGTGCCAGCAGTATACGAACAGGGAGCACAGATACGCAGTATTTT. It encodes CASSIRTGSTDTQYF.